This entry lists 21 T cell receptor beta chains sequenced from one sample in a study of metastatic and nonmetastatic thyroid tumors. Using MiXCR, TCRdb reanalyzed the PCR reads. The sample lists about 21,000 clones; approximately 30% were seen once. Before thyroid surgery, none of the patients had received any treatment. The sequenced material came from blood. The source is a female donor with papillary thyroid cancer or a benign thyroid nodule (not recorded which). Some clones in this sample may be carry-over from other donors' samples.

This clone was counted between two and nine times. The chain joins TRBV7-9 to TRBJ2-3; D ambiguous. The CDR3 is 12 residues long. V lost 5 bases to trimming and J lost 9 bases, with 12 bases between them. CDR1 SEHNR and CDR2 FQNEAQ come from the germline V gene (reference sequence). Written as DNA, the CDR3 is TGTGCCAGCAGCGAAACAGTGATGACGCAGTATTTT. This gives the protein CASSETVMTQYF.

This clone was found many times. The chain carries TRBV3-1 and TRBJ2-1; a possible D gene is TRBD2 (5 bases). The V end lost 6 bases, the J end lost 0 bases, and 9 bases lay between the germline ends. The germline V gene encodes CDR1 LGHDT and CDR2 YNNKEL (reference sequence). The CDR3 covers 14 residues. Here the CDR3 DNA reads TGTGCCAGCAGGGGAACTAGCTCCTACAATGAGCAGTTCTTC. Amino acid sequence: CASRGTSSYNEQFF.

This chain joins TRBV9 and TRBJ2-7; TRBD1 might be the D (6 bases). The CDR3 is 15 amino acids. Germline V lookup: CDR1 SGDLS, CDR2 YYNGEE. V was clipped by 0 bases and J by 2 bases, with 12 bases between them. CDR3 DNA: TGTGCCAGCAGCGTAGGGACAGATATTACCTACGAGCAGTACTTC. Its translation is CASSVGTDITYEQYF.

This clone was found many times. The chain couples TRBV27 to TRBJ2-1, with TRBD1 matching over 8 bases. Trimming took 5 bases from V and 5 from J; bases not matched to a gene: 11. The CDR3 contains 16 residues. Germline CDR1 reads MNHEY; CDR2 reads SMNVEV (reference sequence). The CDR3 spells CASSLLPGQENNEQFF. DNA for the CDR3: TGTGCCAGCAGTCTTCTTCCGGGACAGGAGAACAATGAGCAGTTCTTC.

The chain combines TRBV30 with TRBJ2-1; 7 bases are a match to TRBD1. J was trimmed by 10 bases and V by 2 bases; bases with no gene match: 11. The length of the CDR3 is 14 residues. The germline V gene has CDR1 GTSNPN and CDR2 SVGIG (reference sequence). The CDR3 nucleotides read TGTGCCTGGAGTCCTATGACAGGGAAACGAGAGCAGTTCTTC. It is translated as CAWSPMTGKREQFF.

The table lists this clone with many counts. V usage is TRBV5-6 and J usage is TRBJ2-3; D unresolved. Looked up from germline, CDR1 is SGHDT and CDR2 is YYEEEE. V lost 3 bases and J 6 bases, leaving 8 bases between the germline ends. CDR3 size: 12 residues. This CDR3 is CASSSTPDTQYF. The DNA for the CDR3 is TGTGCCAGCAGCTCGACCCCCGATACGCAGTATTTT.

Regarding this clone: One junction end disagrees with the germline gene, perhaps due to a read error. The chain combines TRBV11-1 with TRBJ2-1, with 11 bases that match TRBD2. Looked up from germline, CDR1 is SGHAT and CDR2 is FQDESV (reference sequence). CDR3 length: 16 residues. The DNA for the CDR3 is TGTGACAGCAGGTTGAGAGGGACTAGCGGTTTCAATGAGCAGTTCTTC. This encodes CDSRLRGTSGFNEQFF. Drawing the rest from reference TRBV11-1 and TRBJ2-1, the complete variable domain is EAEVAQSPRYKITEKSQAVAFWCDPISGHATLYWYRQILGQGPELLVQFQDESVVDDSQLPKDRFSAERLKGVDSTLKIQPAELGDSAMYLCDSRLRGTSGFNEQFFGPGTRLTVL.

Ten or more counts support this clone. The chain is built from TRBV4-1 and TRBJ2-3, with 8 bases identical to TRBD2. The CDR3 has 12 residues. With 4 bases clipped from V and 7 bases from J, the junction kept 1 base outside the gene matches. Germline lookup yields CDR1 MGHRA and CDR2 YSYEKL. CDR3 loop: CASSPGGYTQYF. Written as DNA, the CDR3 is TGCGCCAGCAGCCCGGGAGGGTATACGCAGTATTTT.

Sample share makes this clone medium-sized. This sequence joins TRBV5-1 and TRBJ2-2; weak D call: TRBD2 (6 bases). CDR3 length equals 17 residues. Germline values: CDR1 SGHRS, CDR2 YFSETQ. V lost 4 bases, J lost 0 bases, and 16 bases lay in between. The chain's CDR3 is CASSDGGLTSNTGELFF. Written as DNA, the CDR3 is TGCGCCAGCAGCGATGGGGGACTCACTTCGAACACCGGGGAGCTGTTTTTT. Full variable domain (outside the CDR3, taken from reference TRBV5-1 and TRBJ2-2): KAGVTQTPRYLIKTRGQQVTLSCSPISGHRSVSWYQQTPGQGLQFLFEYFSETQRNKGNFPGRFSGRQFSNSRSEMNVSTLELGDSALYLCASSDGGLTSNTGELFFGEGSRLTVL.

This clone was counted at least ten times. A much larger clone lies a single base off, so this may be a read error. The chain carries TRBV2 and TRBJ1-1; no firm D call. Looked up from germline, CDR1 is SNHLY and CDR2 is FYNNEI. Trimming cost V 2 bases and J 11 bases, with 15 bases left between them. This CDR3 is built from 13 residues. The CDR3 is CASSEITIIGAFF. The DNA for the CDR3 is TGTGCCAGCAGTGAAATAACCATCATCGGCGCTTTCTTT.

This clone was recorded many times. The chain couples TRBV7-9 to TRBJ2-7; maybe TRBD2 (5 bases). The CDR3 consists of 15 residues. Trimming removed 6 bases at V and 3 bases at J, with 18 bases between. CDR1 and CDR2 (germline): SEHNR, FQNEAQ (reference sequence). CDR3 DNA sequence: TGTGCCAGCAGAATCCGGGCGACGGGGTTCTACGAGCAGTACTTC. It codes for CASRIRATGFYEQYF.

Only a few counts were recorded for this clone. The junction differs from germline at one of its ends, possibly a read error. The J gene is TRBJ2-7, the V gene TRBV6-9; no clear D gene. The CDR3 runs to 12 residues. CDR1 and CDR2 (germline): MNHGY, SVAAGI. The CDR3 DNA reads as TGTGCCAGCAGTTCTACCTCCTACGATCAGTACTTC. Protein: CASSSTSYDQYF.

The rearrangement joins TRBV5-1 to TRBJ2-1; no clear D. The CDR3 runs to 14 residues. V was shortened by 0 bases and J by 7 bases, with 11 bases between the two germline ends. Germline V CDR1 and CDR2: SGHRS, YFSETQ. The CDR3 is CASSLGDLGNEQFF. The CDR3 DNA follows: TGCGCCAGCAGCTTGGGAGACCTAGGAAATGAGCAGTTCTTC.

The V call is TRBV11-2, the J call TRBJ2-1, with 8 positions matching TRBD2. The CDR3 runs 16 residues. Germline V gene sequence: CDR1 SGHAT, CDR2 FQNNGV. The V gene end was trimmed by 1 base and the J gene end by 2 bases; junction bases not matched to a gene: 4. CDR3 nucleotides: TGTGCCAGCAGCTTAGGACGGGAGGGCCCCTACAATGAGCAGTTCTTC. Translation: CASSLGREGPYNEQFF. Supplemented by reference TRBV11-2 and TRBJ2-1, the full variable domain reads EAGVAQSPRYKIIEKRQSVAFWCNPISGHATLYWYQQILGQGPKLLIQFQNNGVVDDSQLPKDRFSAERLKGVDSTLKIQPAKLEDSAVYLCASSLGREGPYNEQFFGPGTRLTVL.

The chain recombines TRBV11-3 with TRBJ1-1, with D possibly matching TRBD1 (6 bases). This CDR3 spans 12 amino acids. Trimming cost V 5 bases and J 10 bases, with 14 bases left between them. CDR1 SGHNT and CDR2 YENEEA come from the germline V gene. Here the CDR3 reads CASSQEQGRAFF. In nucleotides, the CDR3 is TGTGCCAGCAGCCAAGAACAGGGCCGAGCTTTCTTT.

This clone was recorded at least ten times. V usage is TRBV4-2 and J usage is TRBJ1-4; D gene uncertain. The V end lost 0 bases, the J end lost 3 bases, and 14 bases lay between the germline ends. The CDR3 covers 17 residues. Germline CDR1 and CDR2: LGHNA and YNFKEQ. The CDR3 DNA is TGTGCCAGCAGCCAAGATTTGCGGGGTACAGCTAATGAAAAACTGTTTTTT. It yields the protein CASSQDLRGTANEKLFF.

This clone has at least ten counts. This chain links TRBV4-3 with TRBJ2-7, with D possibly matching TRBD1 (6 bases). V was cut by 2 bases and J by 3 bases, with 17 bases left in between. Germline assignment: CDR1 LGHNA and CDR2 YSLEER. The length of the CDR3 is 16 residues. The CDR3 DNA is TGCGCCAGCAGCCAACCCTATACAGGGTTGATCTACGAGCAGTACTTC. Translating it yields CASSQPYTGLIYEQYF.

This clone was recorded many times. The V and J genes are TRBV12-3 or TRBV12-4 and TRBJ2-7, with D possibly matching TRBD2 (5 bases). The CDR3 runs to 14 residues. Deletions cut 3 bases from V and 7 bases from J, with 16 bases between. Here the CDR3 DNA reads TGTGCCAGCAGTTTTGCGGGCCTATGGGGAGAGCAGTACTTC. It yields the protein CASSFAGLWGEQYF.

This clone occurred many times. The chain recombines TRBV18 with TRBJ2-2; 7 bases are a match to TRBD1. The trim removed 3 bases at V and 7 bases at J, leaving 11 bases unmatched. This CDR3 has 16 residues. The germline V gene has CDR1 KGHSH and CDR2 LQKENI. For the CDR3, the DNA is TGTGCCAGCTCACCGAGAGGACAGGTGTTCGGCGGGGAGCTGTTTTTT. As protein: CASSPRGQVFGGELFF.

A few counts support this clone. The DNA for the CDR3 is TGTGCCAGTAGCTCCCAGTGGTACGGGGAGCTGTTTTTT. Translated: CASSSQWYGELFF. The chain combines TRBV19 with TRBJ2-2; D ambiguous. The CDR3 loop spans 13 amino acids. Per the germline V gene, CDR1 is LNHDA and CDR2 is SQIVND (reference sequence). Trimming took off 6 bases at V and 7 bases at J, with 12 bases between the two ends.

This clone was detected many times. The chain combines TRBV30 with TRBJ2-7, with TRBD1 matching over 10 bases. The length of the CDR3 is 13 residues. V was pared by 1 base and J by 6 bases, with 3 bases of the junction left unmatched. Germline CDR1 reads GTSNPN; CDR2 reads SVGIG (reference sequence). This chain's CDR3 is CAWSEGQGVEQYF. The CDR3, as DNA: TGTGCCTGGAGTGAAGGACAGGGGGTCGAGCAGTACTTC.